The T cell receptor (beta chain) under discussion was sequenced for a study of identifying expanded T cells in peripheral blood. Remarks on this clone: The target antigen is unknown.

No infections or other immune events were documented during collection. Trimming took 5 bases from V and 5 from J, leaving 9 bases between them. The CDR3 is 13 amino acids. Germline loops: CDR1 SGHNT, CDR2 YENEEA. Method: immunoSEQ multiplex PCR; TCRdb's copy keeps in-frame clones and lacks some. The table shows more than 55,000 clones, with approximately 89% occurring only once. Findings and limits, study-wide: Over about two and four weeks, about 17 and 20 clones changed, versus 1.2 between replicates. Variance in clone template counts between roughly 2-week samples significantly increased with total template count across all healthy donors.

The chain couples TRBV11-3 to TRBJ2-2; perhaps TRBD2 as D (5 bases). The clonotype originates from a person aged 18 to 75 in good health. Sequencing was carried out using blood. Here the CDR3 reads CASSRTVTGELFF. Written as DNA, the CDR3 is TGTGCCAGCAGCAGGACTGTTACCGGGGAGCTGTTTTTT.